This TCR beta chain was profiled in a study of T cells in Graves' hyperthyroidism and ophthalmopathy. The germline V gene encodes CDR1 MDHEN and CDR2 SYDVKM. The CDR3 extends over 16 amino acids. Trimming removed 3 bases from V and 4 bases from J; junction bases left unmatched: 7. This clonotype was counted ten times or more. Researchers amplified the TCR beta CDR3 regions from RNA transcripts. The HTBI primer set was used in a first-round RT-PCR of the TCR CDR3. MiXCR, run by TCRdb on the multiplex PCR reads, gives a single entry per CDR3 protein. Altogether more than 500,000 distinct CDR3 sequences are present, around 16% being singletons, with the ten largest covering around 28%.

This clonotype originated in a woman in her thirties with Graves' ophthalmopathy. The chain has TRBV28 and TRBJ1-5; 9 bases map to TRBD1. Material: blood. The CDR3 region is CASSFPSGQGNQPQHF. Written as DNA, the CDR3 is TGTGCCAGCAGTTTCCCCAGCGGACAGGGGAATCAGCCCCAGCATTTT.